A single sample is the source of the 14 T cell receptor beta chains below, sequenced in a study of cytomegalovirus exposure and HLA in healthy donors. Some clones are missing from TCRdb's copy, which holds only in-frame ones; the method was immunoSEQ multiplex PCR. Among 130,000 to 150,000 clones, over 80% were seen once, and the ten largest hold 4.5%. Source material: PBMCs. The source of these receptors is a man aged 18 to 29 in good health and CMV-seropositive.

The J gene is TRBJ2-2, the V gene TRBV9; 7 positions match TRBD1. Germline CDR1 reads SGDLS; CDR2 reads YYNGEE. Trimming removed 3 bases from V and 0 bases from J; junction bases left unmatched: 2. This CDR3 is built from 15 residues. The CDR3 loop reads CASSAQGANTGELFF. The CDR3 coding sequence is TGTGCCAGCAGCGCCCAGGGGGCGAACACCGGGGAGCTGTTTTTT.

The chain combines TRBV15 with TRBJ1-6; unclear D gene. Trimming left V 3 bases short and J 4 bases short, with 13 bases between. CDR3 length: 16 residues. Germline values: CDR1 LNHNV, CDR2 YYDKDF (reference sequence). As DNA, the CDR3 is TGTGCCACCAGCAGTCTTGTGGAACAGTATAATTCACCCCTCCACTTT. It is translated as CATSSLVEQYNSPLHF.

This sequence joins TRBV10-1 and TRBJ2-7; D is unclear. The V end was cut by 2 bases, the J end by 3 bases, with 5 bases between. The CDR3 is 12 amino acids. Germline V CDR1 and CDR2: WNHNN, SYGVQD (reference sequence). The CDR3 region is CASSEGSYEQYF. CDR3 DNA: TGCGCCAGCAGTGAGGGCAGCTACGAGCAGTACTTC.

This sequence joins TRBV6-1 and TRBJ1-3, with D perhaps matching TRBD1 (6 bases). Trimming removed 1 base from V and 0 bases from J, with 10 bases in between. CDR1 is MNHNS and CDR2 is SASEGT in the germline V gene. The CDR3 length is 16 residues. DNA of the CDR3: TGTGCCAGCAGTGAAGGATGGGGGCTCTCTGGAAACACCATATATTTT. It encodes CASSEGWGLSGNTIYF.

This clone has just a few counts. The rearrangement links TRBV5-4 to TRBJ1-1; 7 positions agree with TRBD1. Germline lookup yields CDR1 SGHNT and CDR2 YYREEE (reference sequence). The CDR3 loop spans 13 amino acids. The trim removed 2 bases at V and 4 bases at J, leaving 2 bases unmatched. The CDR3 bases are TGTGCCAGCAGCTTTCCAGGGGGCACTGAAGCTTTCTTT. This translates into CASSFPGGTEAFF.

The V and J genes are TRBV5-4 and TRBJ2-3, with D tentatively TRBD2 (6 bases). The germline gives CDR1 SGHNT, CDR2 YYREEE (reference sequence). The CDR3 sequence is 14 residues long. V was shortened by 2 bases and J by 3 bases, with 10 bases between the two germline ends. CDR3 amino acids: CASSLELATDTQYF. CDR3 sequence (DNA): TGTGCCAGCAGCTTAGAACTAGCAACAGATACGCAGTATTTT.

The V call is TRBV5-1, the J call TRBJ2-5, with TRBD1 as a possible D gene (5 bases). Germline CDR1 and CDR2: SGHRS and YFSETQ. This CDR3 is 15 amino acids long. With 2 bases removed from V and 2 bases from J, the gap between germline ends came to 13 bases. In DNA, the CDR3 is TGCGCCAGCAGCTTAAGAGTCAGGGCGCAAGAGACCCAGTACTTC. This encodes CASSLRVRAQETQYF.

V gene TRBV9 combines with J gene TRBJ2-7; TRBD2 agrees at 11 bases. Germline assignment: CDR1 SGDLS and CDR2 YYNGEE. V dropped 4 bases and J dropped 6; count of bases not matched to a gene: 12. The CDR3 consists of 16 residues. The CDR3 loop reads CASSPEISGGAGEQYF. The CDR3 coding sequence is TGTGCCAGCAGCCCTGAAATTAGCGGGGGGGCAGGCGAGCAGTACTTC. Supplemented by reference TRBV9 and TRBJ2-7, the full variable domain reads DSGVTQTPKHLITATGQRVTLRCSPRSGDLSVYWYQQSLDQGLQFLIQYYNGEERAKGNILERFSAQQFPDLHSELNLSSLELGDSALYFCASSPEISGGAGEQYFGPGTRLTVT.

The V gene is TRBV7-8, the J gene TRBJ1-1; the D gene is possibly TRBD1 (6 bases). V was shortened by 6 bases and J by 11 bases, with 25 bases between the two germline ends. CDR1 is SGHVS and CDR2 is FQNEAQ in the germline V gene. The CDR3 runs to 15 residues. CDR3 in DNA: TGTGCCAGCAGTGACGGGCTGGGGGCGGCTTATTTTGCTTTCTTT. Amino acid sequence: CASSDGLGAAYFAFF.

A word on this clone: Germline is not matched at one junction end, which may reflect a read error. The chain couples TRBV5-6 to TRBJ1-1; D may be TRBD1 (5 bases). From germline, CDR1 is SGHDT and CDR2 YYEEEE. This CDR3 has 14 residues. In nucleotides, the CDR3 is TGTGCCAGCAGCTTGAGTTTAGGACACACCGAAGCTTTCTTT. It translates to CASSLSLGHTEAFF.

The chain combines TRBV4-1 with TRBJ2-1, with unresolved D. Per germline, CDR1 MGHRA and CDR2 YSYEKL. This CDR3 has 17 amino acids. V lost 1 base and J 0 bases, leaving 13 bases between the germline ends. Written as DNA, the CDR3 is TGCGCCAGCAGCCAAGTGCACCGCTTGAGCTCCTACAATGAGCAGTTCTTC. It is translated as CASSQVHRLSSYNEQFF.

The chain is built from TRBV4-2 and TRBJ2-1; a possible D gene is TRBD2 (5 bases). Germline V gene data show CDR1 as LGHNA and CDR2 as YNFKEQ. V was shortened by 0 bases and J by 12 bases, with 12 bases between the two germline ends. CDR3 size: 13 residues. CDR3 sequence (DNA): TGTGCCAGCAGCCAAGATAGACCGGCGGGGCAGTTCTTC. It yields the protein CASSQDRPAGQFF.

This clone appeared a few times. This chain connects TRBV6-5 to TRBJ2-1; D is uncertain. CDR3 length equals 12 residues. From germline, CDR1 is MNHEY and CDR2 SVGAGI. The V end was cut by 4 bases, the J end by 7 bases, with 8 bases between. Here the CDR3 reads CASSSTVNEQFF. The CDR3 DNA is TGTGCCAGCAGTTCCACAGTAAATGAGCAGTTCTTC.

This chain's CDR3 is CATSREGRKEFGYTF. In DNA, the CDR3 is TGTGCCACCAGCAGAGAAGGCAGGAAGGAATTCGGCTACACCTTC. This chain joins TRBV15 and TRBJ1-2; unclear D gene. The ends were cut back, 0 bases at V and 8 bases at J, with 16 bases in the middle. The germline V gene has CDR1 LNHNV and CDR2 YYDKDF (reference sequence). The CDR3 is 15 amino acids.